The sequence of this T cell receptor beta chain was determined in a study of T-cell reconstitution after alpha-beta-depleted transplantation in children. Unique molecular identifiers were incorporated during preparation of the TCRbeta library. TCRdb recomputed calls from the PCR reads with MiXCR, one row per CDR3 protein. The table includes more than 200,000 distinct CDR3 sequences, approximately 15% detected once. The CDR3 covers 13 residues. The ends were cut back, 6 bases at V and 3 bases at J, with 11 bases in the middle. Germline loops: CDR1 SNHLY, CDR2 FYNNEI. The genes are TRBV2 and TRBJ1-1; D ambiguous. This sequence was found in a male patient between 2 and 9 years old who had a stem cell transplant for acute lymphoblastic leukemia, so the T cells may come from the graft donor. Source: PBMCs, mostly from graft donor cells, taken 360 days after TCRalphabeta/CD19-depleted stem cell transplant. The CDR3 here is CASSRPRDTEAFF. CDR3 sequence (DNA): TGTGCCAGCAGCCGACCCCGGGACACTGAAGCTTTCTTT.